This T cell receptor beta chain was sequenced in a study of blood T cell repertoires in COVID-19. Looking at the study overall: In each case, the material was cDNA or gDNA derived from T cells, B-cell-depleted T cells, or PBMCs.

Authors' processing steps: Counts of nucleated cells, estimated from reference gene primer amplification, were obtained. Method: immunoSEQ multiplex PCR; TCRdb's copy keeps in-frame clones and lacks some. From that table come the V and J calls and clone size; the DNA was used to work out D and trimming. This sample has 200,000 or so clones, with about 90% found just once. Cohort placement rested on clinical history that participants reported themselves. Recovery meant two consecutive negative NP/OP PCR tests, professional clearance, or resolved symptoms. Sequencing was carried out using PBMCs or T cells enriched from blood (not recorded which). This sequence originates from a young man who had recovered from COVID-19.

The CDR3 region has the DNA TGTGCCAGCAGCTTAAGGCCCTACTATGGCTACACCTTC. Translating it yields CASSLRPYYGYTF. The chain couples TRBV7-3 to TRBJ1-2; D not resolved. This CDR3 has 13 residues. The V gene lost 1 base and the J gene lost 3 bases, with 6 bases spanning the gap. Per the germline V gene, CDR1 is SGHTA and CDR2 is FQGTGA.